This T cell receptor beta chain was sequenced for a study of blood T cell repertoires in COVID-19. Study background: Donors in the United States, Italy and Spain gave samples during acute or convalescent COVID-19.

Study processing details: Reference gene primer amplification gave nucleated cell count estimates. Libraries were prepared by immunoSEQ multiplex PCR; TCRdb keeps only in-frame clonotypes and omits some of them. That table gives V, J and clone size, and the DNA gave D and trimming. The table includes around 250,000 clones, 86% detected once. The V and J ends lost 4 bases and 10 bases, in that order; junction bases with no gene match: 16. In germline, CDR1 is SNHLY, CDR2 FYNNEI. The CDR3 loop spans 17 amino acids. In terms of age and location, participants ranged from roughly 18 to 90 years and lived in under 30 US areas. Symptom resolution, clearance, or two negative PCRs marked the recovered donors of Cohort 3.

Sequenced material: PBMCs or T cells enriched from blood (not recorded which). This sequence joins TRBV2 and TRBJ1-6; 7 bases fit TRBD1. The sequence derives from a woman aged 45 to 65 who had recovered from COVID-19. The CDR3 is CASSVSGQALGWSPLHF. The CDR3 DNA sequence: TGTGCCAGCAGTGTGTCAGGACAGGCCCTGGGTTGGTCACCCCTCCACTTT. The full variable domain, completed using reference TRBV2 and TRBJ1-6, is EPEVTQTPSHQVTQMGQEVILRCVPISNHLYFYWYRQILGQKVEFLVSFYNNEISEKSEIFDDQFSVERPDGSNFTLKIRSTKLEDSAMYFCASSVSGQALGWSPLHFGNGTRLTVT.